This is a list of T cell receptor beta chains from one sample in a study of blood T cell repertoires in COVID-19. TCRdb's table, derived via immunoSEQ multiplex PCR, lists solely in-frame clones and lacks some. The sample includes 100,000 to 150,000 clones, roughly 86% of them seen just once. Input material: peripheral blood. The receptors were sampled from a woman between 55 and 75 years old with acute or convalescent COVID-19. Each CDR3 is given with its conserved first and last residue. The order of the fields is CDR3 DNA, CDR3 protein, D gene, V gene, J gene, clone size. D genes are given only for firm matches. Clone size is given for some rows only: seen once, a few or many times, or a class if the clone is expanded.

TGTGCCAGTAGTATTGCCCAGGCGGGGGCTTTCTTT	CASSIAQAGAFF	.	TRBV19	TRBJ1-1	.
TGTGCCAGCAGTTACTCCCCGACTAGCGTGTACGAGCAGTACTTC	CASSYSPTSVYEQYF	TRBD2	TRBV6-5	TRBJ2-7	.
TGCGCCAGCAGCCCGGGACTAGCGGGACCCACCCAAGAGACCCAGTACTTC	CASSPGLAGPTQETQYF	TRBD2	TRBV5-1	TRBJ2-5	.
TGTGCCAGCAGTGGGGACAGGGGGAGGGATGAAAAACTGTTTTTT	CASSGDRGRDEKLFF	TRBD1	TRBV2	TRBJ1-4	.
TGTGCCAGTAGCCCGGGACAGGGGGCTCTCTGGGCTAATGAAAAACTGTTTTTT	CASSPGQGALWANEKLFF	TRBD1	TRBV19	TRBJ1-4	.
TGTGCCAGCAGTTACTCTCCCACAATGAACACTGAAGCTTTCTTT	CASSYSPTMNTEAFF	.	TRBV6-5	TRBJ1-1	.
TGTGCCAGCAGTGTAAATACACAAGAGACCCAGTACTTC	CASSVNTQETQYF	.	TRBV2	TRBJ2-5	.
TGTGCCAGCAGTGAATATTCTCGAAGGTCAAGCGCCGGGGCCAACGTCCTGACTTTC	CASSEYSRRSSAGANVLTF	.	TRBV2	TRBJ2-6	.
TGCGCCAGCAGCTTGGGCCCAGGGGGGAATTCACCCCTCCACTTT	CASSLGPGGNSPLHF	TRBD1	TRBV5-1	TRBJ1-6	few
TGTGCCAGCAGATCACCTACAGGGGTGGGCTACACCTTC	CASRSPTGVGYTF	TRBD1	TRBV6-5	TRBJ1-2	.
TGTGCCAGCACCGGGACACAGACGAACACTGAAGCTTTCTTT	CASTGTQTNTEAFF	.	TRBV5-5	TRBJ1-1	.
TGTGCCAGCAGCGCTTCCCAGGGACTAGCCTACAATGAGCAGTTCTTC	CASSASQGLAYNEQFF	TRBD2	TRBV9	TRBJ2-1	.
TGTGCCAGCAGTGACAGGGTCCAAGTCTATGGCTACACCTTC	CASSDRVQVYGYTF	.	TRBV6-1	TRBJ1-2	.
TGTGCCAGCAGCGAGGGGGGGAGCTCCGGGCAGTTCTTC	CASSEGGSSGQFF	.	TRBV9	TRBJ2-1	.
TGCGCCAGCAGTGGCTCCGGGGTATCTGGAAACACCATATATTTT	CASSGSGVSGNTIYF	.	TRBV10-2	TRBJ1-3	.
TGCGCCAGTAGAGGAGGGGTCCGATCGAAATACAATGAGCAGTTCTTC	CASRGGVRSKYNEQFF	.	TRBV4-1	TRBJ2-1	few
TGTGCCACCAGTCCGATTTGGGCGGGAGAGAACAATGAGCAGTTCTTC	CATSPIWAGENNEQFF	TRBD2	TRBV15	TRBJ2-1	.
TGTGCCAGCAGTTCGTTGACAGGGGGCCAGGAGACCCAGTACTTC	CASSSLTGGQETQYF	TRBD1	TRBV6-5	TRBJ2-5	.
TGTGCCAGCAGCTGGGGGACTACCGGGGGAGAGCAGTACTTC	CASSWGTTGGEQYF	TRBD2	TRBV28	TRBJ2-7	.
TGTGCCAGCAGCTTTGCAGGGACAGGGGACTTTGGCTACACCTTC	CASSFAGTGDFGYTF	TRBD1	TRBV7-9	TRBJ1-2	.
TGTGCCAGCAGCGTAGGGCAGGGCCCCACTGAAGCTTTCTTT	CASSVGQGPTEAFF	.	TRBV9	TRBJ1-1	.
TGTGCCAGCAGCCACTCTAGCACAGATACGCAGTATTTT	CASSHSSTDTQYF	.	TRBV6-5	TRBJ2-3	.
TGTGCCAGCAGCCCCAGGCGCGGGAGGGCCGACAATGAGCAGTTCTTC	CASSPRRGRADNEQFF	TRBD2	TRBV5-4	TRBJ2-1	.
TGTGCCAGCTCACCACCGCAGGGGATGAACACTGAAGCTTTCTTT	CASSPPQGMNTEAFF	.	TRBV18	TRBJ1-1	.
TGTGCCATCAGTGGGGGACTGACGAGCTCCTACAATGAGCAGTTCTTC	CAISGGLTSSYNEQFF	.	TRBV10-3	TRBJ2-1	.
TGTGCCAGCAGTGAAGAGGAGGGAAGACAGCCCCAGCATTTT	CASSEEEGRQPQHF	.	TRBV2	TRBJ1-5	.
TGCGCCAGCAGCCAAGAGGAGCAAAGCTCCTACAATGAGCAGTTCTTC	CASSQEEQSSYNEQFF	.	TRBV4-1	TRBJ2-1	.
TGTGCCTGGACTCCCGGGACAGGCAATGAGCAGTTCTTC	CAWTPGTGNEQFF	TRBD1	TRBV30	TRBJ2-1	once
TGTGCCACCAGGGAAACCCCACCTGGACAGCTAAATTCACCCCTCCACTTT	CATRETPPGQLNSPLHF	.	TRBV24-1	TRBJ1-6	.
TGCAGCGTTCGGCGGGAGTTGGACGGGGAGCTGTTTTTT	CSVRRELDGELFF	TRBD2	TRBV29-1	TRBJ2-2	.
TGTGCCAGCAGTTTAATAGACGGGGGCTATGGCTACACCTTC	CASSLIDGGYGYTF	.	TRBV28	TRBJ1-2	.
TGTGCCAGCAAACCTCAGCGGGAGGGGTACAATGAGCAGTTCTTC	CASKPQREGYNEQFF	TRBD2	TRBV6-5	TRBJ2-1	once
TGTGCCAGTAGTATACGTTTAAGTACAGAGTGGGCAGATACGCAGTATTTT	CASSIRLSTEWADTQYF	.	TRBV19	TRBJ2-3	.
TGTGCCAGCAGTCCAGGATCCTACGAGCAGTACTTC	CASSPGSYEQYF	.	TRBV9	TRBJ2-7	.
TGCGCCAGCAGCCAGCAGCCTCCTACCCCGCGGATAAATGAAAAACTGTTTTTT	CASSQQPPTPRINEKLFF	.	TRBV4-1	TRBJ1-4	.
TGTGCCAGCAGCTCAAGACTAGGGATCGATGAGCAGTTCTTC	CASSSRLGIDEQFF	.	TRBV5-4	TRBJ2-1	.
TGCGCCAGCAGCTTGGCGGTGAACACTGAAGCTTTCTTT	CASSLAVNTEAFF	.	TRBV5-1	TRBJ1-1	.
TGCGCCAGCAGTGAGACCGGGACAGGGGGCGCGGAAGCTTTCTTT	CASSETGTGGAEAFF	TRBD1	TRBV10-1	TRBJ1-1	.
TGTGCCAGCAGCTCACCAGCGGGAGGGCCCATTTTCTTC	CASSSPAGGPIFF	TRBD2	TRBV9	TRBJ2-1	.
TGTGCCAGCAGCTTAGATGGGACTAGAGAGACCCAGTACTTC	CASSLDGTRETQYF	TRBD2	TRBV5-5	TRBJ2-5	few
TGTGCCAGCAGCAGACAGGGGGGAGAGGAAAAACTGTTTTTT	CASSRQGGEEKLFF	TRBD1	TRBV3-1/TRBV3-2	TRBJ1-4	.
TGCGCCAGCAGTGAGAGGGCCCCGGGAGGTTTCTTT	CASSERAPGGFF	.	TRBV10-2	TRBJ1-1	.
TGTGCCAGCAGCTTAACGGGACAGAACTATGGCTACACCTTC	CASSLTGQNYGYTF	TRBD1	TRBV7-8	TRBJ1-2	.
TGTGCCAGCAGACTCCGCGGGACTTACAATGAGCAGTTCTTC	CASRLRGTYNEQFF	.	TRBV3-1/TRBV3-2	TRBJ2-1	.
TGTGCCACCAGCAGAGGGGGCTCTGAAGCTTTCTTT	CATSRGGSEAFF	.	TRBV15	TRBJ1-1	.
TGTGCCAGCAGTTCAGGACAGGTTCCCTTAGGGTATGGCTACACCTTC	CASSSGQVPLGYGYTF	TRBD1	TRBV28	TRBJ1-2	.
TGTGCCAGCAGTTACTCGCAGGGGGCCTATGGCTACACCTTC	CASSYSQGAYGYTF	TRBD1	TRBV6-5	TRBJ1-2	.
.	CASSTSASGISEQFF	.	TRBV7-6	TRBJ2-1	.
TGTGCCAGCAGCAAGTTAGCCGGGGAGCTGTTTTTT	CASSKLAGELFF	.	TRBV6-5	TRBJ2-2	.
TGTGCCAGCTCCAGGATCCAGAACACTGAAGCTTTCTTT	CASSRIQNTEAFF	.	TRBV19	TRBJ1-1	.
TGTGCCAGCAGTTCTGGTAGCTTTGAGCAGTTCTTC	CASSSGSFEQFF	.	TRBV28	TRBJ2-1	.
TGTGCCAGCAGTGACCCAGGGGTCTCTGGAAACACCATATATTTT	CASSDPGVSGNTIYF	.	TRBV6-1	TRBJ1-3	.
TGTGCCAGCAGCCCAGCGGAGGGGGCTGGGGGCTACACCTTC	CASSPAEGAGGYTF	TRBD1	TRBV6-6	TRBJ1-2	.
TGCAGTGCTAGTTCTCAGGGGTACGAGCAGTACTTC	CSASSQGYEQYF	.	TRBV20-1	TRBJ2-7	.
TGTGCCAGCAGTTCCACAGGGGTTGGCTACACCTTC	CASSSTGVGYTF	TRBD1	TRBV12-3/TRBV12-4	TRBJ1-2	.
TGTGCCAGCTCACCACTGTTAAATGAGCAGTTCTTC	CASSPLLNEQFF	.	TRBV18	TRBJ2-1	.
TGTGCCAGCAGCGTTCGGGACAGAGATCAGCCCCAGCATTTT	CASSVRDRDQPQHF	TRBD1	TRBV3-1/TRBV3-2	TRBJ1-5	.
TGTGCCAGCAGCCCAAGGCGCTTCGGTACAGGGGCCGATGAAAAACTGTTTTTT	CASSPRRFGTGADEKLFF	TRBD1	TRBV7-8	TRBJ1-4	.
TGTGCCAGCAGAGGATCCGGGACAGTTCTCTACGAGCAGTACTTC	CASRGSGTVLYEQYF	TRBD1	TRBV27	TRBJ2-7	.